The rows below give T cell receptor beta chains drawn from one sample of a study of regulatory T cells in long-lasting Graves disease. TCRdb reanalysed the multiplex PCR reads using MiXCR and keeps one entry per CDR3 protein. This table holds about 470,000 distinct CDR3 sequences, 20% to 25% found once. Material: peripheral blood mononuclear cells (PBMCs), obtained when the disease was refractory, from a patient treated with antithyroid drugs. The receptor source for this set is a female donor with Graves disease. The CDR3 runs from the conserved cysteine through the conserved F or W. The D gene is left open where the match is weak. Only some rows state a clone size, as once, few, many or a class for expanded clones.

>TRBJ1-1|.|TRBV5-1|.
CASSFGSGNTEAFF
TGCGCCAGCAGCTTCGGCAGTGGGAACACTGAAGCTTTCTTT
>TRBJ2-1|few|TRBV28|TRBD2
CASSGASGRATEQFF
TGTGCCAGCAGCGGGGCTAGCGGGAGGGCCACTGAGCAGTTCTTC
>TRBJ1-4|.|TRBV7-2|.
CASSFHGPAVEKLFF
TGTGCCAGCAGCTTTCACGGGCCGGCCGTTGAAAAACTGTTTTTT
>TRBJ2-7|few|TRBV29-1|TRBD2
CSVELAPGGDYLLTF
TGCAGCGTTGAGCTTGCCCCCGGAGGGGACTATCTTCTTACCTTC
>TRBJ2-5|few|TRBV29-1|TRBD1
CSVGDRGGETQYF
TGCAGCGTTGGGGACAGGGGCGGAGAGACCCAGTACTTC
>TRBJ2-7|many|TRBV6-1|.
CASSLIEYEQYF
TGTGCCAGCAGCTTAATAGAATACGAGCAGTACTTC
>TRBJ1-1|few|TRBV12-3/TRBV12-4|.
CASSLVWGEWDTEAFF
TGTGCCAGCAGTTTAGTTTGGGGGGAGTGGGACACTGAAGCTTTCTTT
>TRBJ1-6|many|TRBV9|.
CASSVGQYNSPLHF
TGTGCCAGCAGCGTAGGACAGTATAATTCACCCCTCCACTTT
>TRBJ1-2|many|TRBV7-8|.
CASSPGGAWGYTF
TGTGCCAGCAGCCCCGGAGGGGCGTGGGGCTACACCTTC
>TRBJ2-7|.|TRBV7-7|.
CASSFNLGPSYEQYF
TGTGCTAGCAGCTTCAACCTAGGGCCATCCTACGAGCAGTACTTC
>TRBJ2-2|many|TRBV7-2|TRBD2
CASSEDSSGTMGELFF
TGTGCCAGCAGCGAGGACTCAAGCGGGACTATGGGGGAGCTGTTTTTT
>TRBJ2-1|.|TRBV7-9|TRBD2
CASSSLAGGLGPEQFF
TGTGCCAGCAGCTCACTAGCGGGGGGGCTGGGGCCCGAGCAGTTCTTC
>TRBJ2-5|few|TRBV19|.
CASSIEAMKTQYF
TGTGCCAGTAGTATAGAGGCTATGAAGACCCAGTACTTC
>TRBJ2-3|.|TRBV11-2|TRBD2
CASSTIPGLAGGLTDTQYF
TGTGCCAGCAGCACAATCCCGGGACTAGCGGGAGGACTCACAGATACGCAGTATTTT
>TRBJ2-6|many|TRBV28|.
CASRHYHYRDRSGANVLTF
TGTGCCAGCAGACATTACCACTACCGGGACCGCTCTGGGGCCAACGTCCTGACTTTC
>TRBJ2-7|.|TRBV5-5|.
CATGGDEQYF
TGTGCCACCGGGGGCGACGAGCAGTACTTC
>TRBJ2-7|few|TRBV6-1|.
CASSGSQGGLVMLSHEQYF
TGTGCCAGCAGTGGCTCCCAGGGGGGACTAGTGATGTTAAGCCACGAGCAGTACTTC
>TRBJ1-1|many|TRBV28|.
CASSLSAVAFF
TGTGCCAGCAGTTTATCGGCGGTAGCTTTCTTT
>TRBJ1-2|many|TRBV7-2|TRBD1
CASSADRLIYGYTF
TGTGCCAGCAGCGCGGACAGGCTTATCTATGGCTACACCTTC
>TRBJ1-3|.|TRBV20-1|.
CSARTRFSGNTIYF
TGCAGTGCTAGAACCCGGTTCTCTGGAAACACCATATATTTT
>TRBJ2-2|.|TRBV5-5|TRBD2
CASSLELAGVNIGELFF
TGTGCCAGCAGCTTGGAACTAGCGGGAGTTAACATCGGGGAGCTGTTTTTT
>TRBJ2-1|.|TRBV11-1|TRBD2
CASSHFSGSGRYNEQFF
TGTGCCAGCAGTCACTTTTCGGGAAGCGGGAGGTACAATGAGCAGTTCTTC
>TRBJ1-2|few|TRBV27|TRBD1
CASSRTGGQGSAGYGYTF
TGTGCCAGCAGTAGAACGGGGGGACAGGGATCAGCGGGGTATGGCTACACCTTC
>TRBJ2-7|many|TRBV28|TRBD2
CASSLTSGSSYEQYF
TGTGCCAGCAGCCTTACTAGCGGGAGCTCCTACGAGCAGTACTTC
>TRBJ2-1|.|TRBV5-1|TRBD2
CASSAPRTVTSGGSYNEQFF
TGCGCCAGCAGCGCACCCAGAACGGTGACTAGCGGGGGCTCCTACAATGAGCAGTTCTTC
>TRBJ2-7|.|TRBV7-8|TRBD2
CASSQSLAGWYEQYF
TGCGCCAGCAGCCAATCACTAGCGGGATGGTACGAGCAGTACTTC
>TRBJ2-2|few|TRBV19|TRBD1
CASSISSTGGTGELFF
TGTGCCAGTAGTATCTCCTCGACAGGGGGGACCGGGGAGCTGTTTTTT
>TRBJ1-2|.|TRBV7-9|.
CASSSVGVTNYGYTF
TGTGCCAGCAGCTCCGTTGGGGTTACTAACTATGGCTACACCTTC
>TRBJ2-5|many|TRBV28|.
CATLGETQYF
TGTGCCACCCTGGGGGAGACCCAGTACTTC
>TRBJ2-7|many|TRBV7-6|TRBD1
CASSGIDRGLEEQYF
TGTGCCAGCAGCGGCATCGACAGGGGGCTGGAGGAGCAGTACTTC
>TRBJ2-7|.|TRBV9|.
CASSATSQGNPYEQYF
TGTGCCAGCAGCGCTACCTCACAGGGTAATCCCTACGAGCAGTACTTC
>TRBJ1-1|many|TRBV30|TRBD1
CAWSETGYTEAFF
TGTGCCTGGAGTGAGACAGGGTACACTGAAGCTTTCTTT
>TRBJ2-3|.|TRBV28|TRBD2
CASSLEAGGVTDTQYF
TGTGCCAGCAGCTTGGAAGCGGGAGGGGTCACAGATACGCAGTATTTT
>TRBJ1-1|.|TRBV20-1|.
CSARERGSNTEAFF
TGCAGTGCTAGAGAGAGAGGGTCGAACACTGAAGCTTTCTTT
>TRBJ2-7|many|TRBV18|TRBD1
CASSSTGEDEQYF
TGTGCCAGCTCCTCGACAGGGGAGGACGAGCAGTACTTC
>TRBJ2-5|.|TRBV24-1|.
CATAPPPAHRGGMVETQYF
TGTGCCACTGCCCCCCCACCCGCACACAGGGGGGGAATGGTGGAGACCCAGTACTTC
>TRBJ1-5|.|TRBV6-1|TRBD1
CASSESTGGLGLNQPQHF
TGTGCCAGCAGTGAAAGTACAGGGGGTCTCGGACTAAATCAGCCCCAGCATTTT
>TRBJ2-7|.|TRBV27|.
CASSYGMSSYEQYF
TGTGCCAGCAGTTACGGGATGTCCTCCTACGAGCAGTACTTC
>TRBJ2-7|many|TRBV27|.
CASSLFSGASTYEQYF
TGTGCCAGCAGTTTATTTTCGGGCGCATCAACCTACGAGCAGTACTTC
>TRBJ2-5|many|TRBV28|TRBD1
CASSYDRGEETQYF
TGTGCCAGCAGTTATGACAGGGGAGAGGAGACCCAGTACTTC